These 9 T cell receptor beta chains came from one sample sequenced in a study of blood T cell repertoires in COVID-19. Here immunoSEQ multiplex PCR was the method, and the copy in TCRdb shows in-frame clones only, minus some. This sample has some 310,000 clones, with roughly 90% found just once. Sequenced sample: peripheral blood. The receptor set was obtained from a middle-aged woman with COVID-19, enrolled during active disease.

This sequence joins TRBV28 and TRBJ2-7, with TRBD2 matching over 8 bases. Germline V CDR1 and CDR2: MDHEN, SYDVKM. The V segment lost 6 bases and the J segment 4 bases; nucleotides outside the gene matches: 11. This CDR3 has 15 residues. The DNA of the CDR3 is TGTGCCAGCAGCCCCCCGATAGCGGGAACGTACGAGCAGTACTTC. This gives the protein CASSPPIAGTYEQYF.

The J gene is TRBJ1-1, the V gene TRBV27, with D perhaps matching TRBD1 (6 bases). The CDR3 contains 18 residues. Germline-derived CDR1 and CDR2 are MNHEY and SMNVEV (reference sequence). V was clipped by 5 bases and J by 0 bases, with 22 bases between them. The CDR3 sequence is CASSRGATGTMMNTEAFF. CDR3 nucleotide sequence: TGTGCCAGCAGTCGTGGGGCTACCGGGACAATGATGAACACTGAAGCTTTCTTT.

This chain connects TRBV18 to TRBJ1-1; a weak D match, TRBD1 (5 bases). V gave up 4 bases and J gave up 2 bases, with 14 bases separating them. The CDR3 extends over 15 amino acids. CDR1 and CDR2 from the germline V gene are KGHSH and LQKENI. CDR3 region: CASSLSGTANTEAFF. CDR3 nucleotide sequence: TGTGCCAGCTCACTTTCCGGGACTGCAAACACTGAAGCTTTCTTT.

The chain combines TRBV5-1 with TRBJ1-4; 9 nucleotides line up with TRBD1. This CDR3 has 15 residues. Per the germline V gene, CDR1 is SGHRS and CDR2 is YFSETQ. The ends lost 4 bases at V and 8 bases at J; junction bases unmatched: 9. This chain's CDR3 is CASSRGQGRQEKLFF. The CDR3 DNA reads TGCGCCAGCAGCAGGGGACAGGGCAGGCAGGAAAAACTGTTTTTT. The entire variable domain, with the rest obtained from reference TRBV5-1 and TRBJ1-4, is as follows: KAGVTQTPRYLIKTRGQQVTLSCSPISGHRSVSWYQQTPGQGLQFLFEYFSETQRNKGNFPGRFSGRQFSNSRSEMNVSTLELGDSALYLCASSRGQGRQEKLFFGSGTQLSVL.

V and J are TRBV7-9 and TRBJ1-4; 7 positions agree with TRBD1. The CDR3 extends over 14 amino acids. The J segment lost 11 bases and the V segment lost 5 bases, leaving 11 bases of the junction unmatched. CDR1 and CDR2 (germline): SEHNR, FQNEAQ (reference sequence). The CDR3 spells CASSPPDRTGKLFF. CDR3 in DNA: TGTGCCAGCAGCCCTCCGGACAGGACGGGGAAACTGTTTTTT. The full variable domain, with the rest looked up from reference TRBV7-9 and TRBJ1-4, is DTGVSQNPRHKITKRGQNVTFRCDPISEHNRLYWYRQTLGQGPEFLTYFQNEAQLEKSRLLSDRFSAERPKGSFSTLEIQRTEQGDSAMYLCASSPPDRTGKLFFGSGTQLSVL.

This clone appeared once. The chain recombines TRBV27 with TRBJ2-3; 9 bases are a match to TRBD1. There are 15 residues in the CDR3. Unmatched junction bases numbered 7, after V lost 7 bases and J lost 2 bases. Germline CDR1 MNHEY, CDR2 SMNVEV (reference sequence). The CDR3 nucleotides are TGTGCCAGCAAGGACAGGGGTAGGGCCACAGATACGCAGTATTTT. Amino acid sequence: CASKDRGRATDTQYF.

CDR3 DNA sequence: TGTGCCAGCAGCCTCGACACTGAAGCTTTCTTT. Protein sequence: CASSLDTEAFF. The chain carries TRBV7-2 and TRBJ1-1; no clear D gene. Looked up from germline, CDR1 is SGHTA and CDR2 is FQGNSA. This CDR3 has 11 residues. V was trimmed by 5 bases and J by 3 bases, leaving 4 bases between them. Full variable domain (rest looked up from reference TRBV7-2 and TRBJ1-1): GAGVSQSPSNKVTEKGKDVELRCDPISGHTALYWYRQSLGQGLEFLIYFQGNSAPDKSGLPSDRFSAERTGGSVSTLTIQRTQQEDSAVYLCASSLDTEAFFGQGTRLTVV.

This chain connects TRBV18 to TRBJ2-4; D not certain. V lost 2 bases and J 8 bases, leaving 4 bases between the germline ends. The germline V gene encodes CDR1 KGHSH and CDR2 LQKENI. This CDR3 comprises 11 residues. DNA of the CDR3: TGTGCCAGCTCACCAGCGGACATTCAGTACTTC. Its translation is CASSPADIQYF.

The chain is built from TRBV11-2 and TRBJ2-7; D perhaps matches TRBD1 (7 bases). Trimming took 5 bases from V and 7 from J, leaving 15 bases between them. CDR1 is SGHAT and CDR2 is FQNNGV in the germline V gene. CDR3 size: 13 residues. CDR3 in amino acids: CASSTGDSREQYF. CDR3 bases: TGTGCCAGCAGCACGGGGGACAGTCGGGAGCAGTACTTC.